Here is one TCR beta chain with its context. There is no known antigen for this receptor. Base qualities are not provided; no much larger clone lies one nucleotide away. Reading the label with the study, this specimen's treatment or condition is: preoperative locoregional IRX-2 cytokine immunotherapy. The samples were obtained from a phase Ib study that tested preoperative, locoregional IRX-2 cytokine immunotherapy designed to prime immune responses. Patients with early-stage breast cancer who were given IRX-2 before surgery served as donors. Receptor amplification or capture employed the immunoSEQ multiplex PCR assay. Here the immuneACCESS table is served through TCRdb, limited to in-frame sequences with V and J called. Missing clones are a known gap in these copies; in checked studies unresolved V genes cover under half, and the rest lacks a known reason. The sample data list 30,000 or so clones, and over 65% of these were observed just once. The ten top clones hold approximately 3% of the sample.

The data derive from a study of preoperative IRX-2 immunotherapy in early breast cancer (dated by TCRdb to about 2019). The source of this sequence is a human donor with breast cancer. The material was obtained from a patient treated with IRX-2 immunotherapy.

In nucleotides, the sequence is TGTGCCAGTACCTATGGGGGTCAGCCCCAGCATTTT. Translated, it reads CASTYGGQPQHF. In this chain, TRBV19 is recombined with TRBJ1-5; the D gene is perhaps TRBD1, from 5 matching bases. Reading from cysteine to phenylalanine, the CDR3 counts 12 amino acids. The only DNA kept is the CDR3, 36 bases in frame from the first base. Trimming at the junction amounts to 7 bases on V and 6 bases on J, and the germline ends lie 10 bases apart. CDR1 and CDR2 are drawn from the germline V gene (reference sequence): LNHDA, SQIVND.